The 25 T cell receptor beta chains reported below all come from one sample, sequenced in a study of T-cell memory formation after mild COVID-19. Each CDR3 protein gets one entry after TCRdb re-called the 5' RACE reads with MiXCR. In the table there are approximately 250,000 distinct CDR3 sequences, about a sixth of which are singletons. Input material: PBMCs or a T cell subset sorted from them (not recorded which). The receptors come from a man aged 18 to 29 who had mild COVID-19 (a few samples of this study predate the infection). Cell type and time point are not known.

The chain has TRBV5-1 and TRBJ2-4, with 10 bases fitting TRBD1. V was pared by 4 bases and J by 0 bases, with 4 bases of the junction left unmatched. Germline CDR1 reads SGHRS; CDR2 reads YFSETQ. The CDR3 runs to 16 residues. CDR3 sequence reads: CASSPGDRGAKNIQYF. The CDR3, as DNA: TGCGCCAGCAGCCCGGGGGACAGGGGAGCCAAAAACATTCAGTACTTC.

The V gene is TRBV12-3 or TRBV12-4, the J gene TRBJ1-3; 7 nucleotides align to TRBD1. Trimming cost V 5 bases and J 2 bases; bases outside gene matches: 3. The length of the CDR3 is 14 residues. The CDR3 here is CASSLQGTGNTIYF. CDR3 DNA sequence: TGTGCCAGCAGTCTACAGGGGACTGGAAACACCATATATTTT.

The CDR3 is CASRPGPAETQYF. Written as DNA, the CDR3 is TGTGCCAGCAGGCCGGGCCCGGCGGAGACCCAGTACTTC. The chain is built from TRBV12-3 or TRBV12-4 and TRBJ2-5; the D is unclear. The V end was cut by 6 bases, the J end by 5 bases, with 13 bases between. The CDR3 runs to 13 residues.

This clonotype was detected a few times. The chain links TRBV6-1 to TRBJ2-7; D gene unclear. The germline gives CDR1 MNHNS, CDR2 SASEGT. Trimming removed 0 bases at V and 6 bases at J, with 9 bases between. The CDR3 contains 13 residues. The CDR3: CASSEAHYGEQYV. The CDR3, as DNA: TGTGCCAGCAGTGAAGCGCATTACGGCGAGCAGTACGTC.

This clonotype has a count of ten or more. The chain joins TRBV7-2 to TRBJ1-1, with D possibly being TRBD1 (5 bases). This CDR3 has 15 amino acids. The germline gives CDR1 SGHTA, CDR2 FQGNSA. Trimming pared 1 base from V and 6 bases from J, leaving 15 bases between. DNA of the CDR3: TGTGCCAGCAGCTTAGAGCCCGGGTGGGGGGCTGAAGCTTTCTTT. Translated: CASSLEPGWGAEAFF.

This clonotype was picked up a small number of times. The V and J genes are TRBV6-1 and TRBJ1-2, with 7 bases aligning to TRBD1. J gave up 4 bases and V 0 bases, and 5 bases lay outside the gene matches. The CDR3 covers 15 residues. Germline CDR1 reads MNHNS; CDR2 reads SASEGT. The CDR3: CASSEAEGASYGYTF. Written as DNA, the CDR3 is TGTGCCAGCAGTGAAGCGGAGGGGGCGAGCTATGGCTACACCTTC.

The chain recombines TRBV15 with TRBJ1-4, with D maybe TRBD1 (5 bases). Germline CDR1 and CDR2: LNHNV and YYDKDF (reference sequence). This CDR3 has 16 amino acids. Trimming removed 4 bases from V and 6 bases from J, with 18 bases in between. CDR3 amino acids: CATSTGTSARDEKLFF. The DNA of the CDR3 is TGTGCCACCAGCACAGGGACCTCTGCTCGGGATGAAAAACTGTTTTTT.

The rearrangement uses TRBV24-1 and TRBJ2-7; D may be TRBD1 (6 bases). This CDR3 contains 16 residues. From germline, CDR1 is KGHDR and CDR2 SFDVKD. Trimming removed 0 bases from V and 6 bases from J, with 17 bases in between. The CDR3 sequence: CATSDLRPQGYSEQYV. DNA for the CDR3: TGTGCCACCAGTGATTTGCGCCCACAGGGATACTCCGAGCAGTACGTC.

There are a few counts of this clonotype. The V and J genes are TRBV4-1 and TRBJ1-2; D not resolved. The CDR3 is 12 residues long. Trimming removed 3 bases at V and 7 bases at J, with 9 bases between. CDR1 and CDR2 from the germline V gene are MGHRA and YSYEKL. The CDR3 protein is CASSQGYRGYTF. CDR3 nucleotide sequence: TGCGCCAGCAGCCAGGGCTACCGTGGCTACACCTTC.

This clonotype appeared a few times. The J gene is TRBJ2-7, the V gene TRBV11-3; D is perhaps TRBD1 (5 bases). The CDR3 loop spans 13 amino acids. Between the trimmed V and J ends, which lost 1 base and 5 bases, there was a span of 9 bases. Germline lookup yields CDR1 SGHNT and CDR2 YENEEA. In DNA, the CDR3 is TGTGCCAGCAGCTTAGGCAGGGCCCACGAGCAGTACTTC. Protein: CASSLGRAHEQYF.

V gene TRBV12-3 or TRBV12-4 combines with J gene TRBJ1-1; possibly TRBD1 for D (5 bases). V was cut by 6 bases and J by 8 bases, with 16 bases left in between. The CDR3 extends over 13 amino acids. The CDR3 DNA reads as TGTGCCAGCAGCCCCTCCGACAGAGCAGAAGCTTTCTTT. Its protein product is CASSPSDRAEAFF.

The sample holds many counts of this clonotype. The chain carries TRBV6-5 and TRBJ2-1; a weak D match, TRBD2 (5 bases). V shed 8 bases and J shed 0 bases, with 17 bases lying between them. Germline V gene data show CDR1 as MNHEY and CDR2 as SVGAGI. The CDR3 covers 16 residues. The CDR3 protein is CASGHRSGSSYNEQFF. For the CDR3, the DNA is TGTGCCAGCGGCCATAGGTCTGGGAGCTCCTACAATGAGCAGTTCTTC.

This clonotype was observed at least ten times. The chain couples TRBV20-1 to TRBJ2-2; D remains unclear. This CDR3 is 14 amino acids long. CDR1 and CDR2 (germline): DFQATT, SNEGSKA (reference sequence). V was pared by 1 base and J by 6 bases, with 12 bases between. CDR3 protein: CSARAPTFSGELFF. The CDR3 coding sequence is TGCAGTGCTAGAGCCCCGACATTTTCCGGGGAGCTGTTTTTT.

The chain is built from TRBV7-6 and TRBJ2-3; TRBD2 agrees at 11 bases. This CDR3 has 17 amino acids. V dropped 5 bases and J dropped 5; count of bases not matched to a gene: 12. Germline CDR1 is SGHVS and CDR2 is FNYEAQ. In DNA form, the CDR3 reads TGTGCCAGCAGCCTAAAGAGAGTAGCGGGGGGGCAAGATACGCAGTATTTT. The encoded protein is CASSLKRVAGGQDTQYF.

The chain carries TRBV20-1 and TRBJ2-3, with D maybe TRBD2 (6 bases). The V gene lost 1 base and the J gene lost 2 bases, with 7 bases spanning the gap. Germline CDR1 is DFQATT and CDR2 is SNEGSKA (reference sequence). The CDR3 is made up of 13 amino acids. CDR3 sequence: CSARGDFTDTQYF. The DNA for the CDR3 is TGCAGTGCTAGAGGGGACTTCACAGATACGCAGTATTTT.

In its sample, this clonotype was seen a few times. The chain recombines TRBV7-2 with TRBJ1-2; possible D gene TRBD1, 5 bases. V was clipped by 5 bases and J by 3 bases, with 13 bases between them. The germline CDR1 and CDR2 sequences are SGHTA and FQGNSA. This CDR3 is 14 amino acids long. Written as DNA, the CDR3 is TGTGCCAGCAGCCCCGGGGCCTTGGACTATGGCTACACCTTC. Its protein product is CASSPGALDYGYTF.

The rearrangement joins TRBV7-2 to TRBJ1-1; D not resolved. The CDR3 runs to 15 residues. Germline lookup yields CDR1 SGHTA and CDR2 FQGNSA. The V end was cut by 2 bases, the J end by 2 bases, with 12 bases between. CDR3 residues: CASSLYVTPNTEAFF. The CDR3 nucleotides are TGTGCCAGCAGCTTATACGTGACACCAAACACTGAAGCTTTCTTT.

The chain employs TRBV10-2 and TRBJ1-1, with 7 nucleotides matching TRBD1. This CDR3 spans 12 amino acids. Germline CDR1 is WSHSY and CDR2 is SAAADI. V was clipped by 10 bases and J by 3 bases; unmatched bases: 5. The CDR3 spells CATQGLDTEAFF. Written as DNA, the CDR3 is TGCGCCACACAGGGGTTGGACACTGAAGCTTTCTTT.

The V gene is TRBV10-3, the J gene TRBJ2-3; D not certain. V was trimmed by 7 bases and J by 1 base, leaving 6 bases between them. CDR3 length: 12 amino acids. Germline CDR1 reads ENHRY; CDR2 reads SYGVKD. This CDR3 is CAINDRTDTQYF. The CDR3 DNA reads TGTGCCATCAACGACCGCACAGATACGCAGTATTTT.

V gene TRBV7-9 combines with J gene TRBJ2-6; D might be TRBD2 (6 bases). In germline, CDR1 is SEHNR, CDR2 FQNEAQ (reference sequence). The CDR3 has 17 amino acids. V dropped 1 base and J dropped 2 bases, with 12 bases sitting between them. As DNA, the CDR3 is TGTGCCAGCAGCTTAGGTGCGGGATTTGCTGGGGCCAACGTCCTGACTTTC. Residues: CASSLGAGFAGANVLTF.

This rearrangement joins TRBV29-1 to TRBJ1-2; a possible D gene is TRBD1 (5 bases). Trimming left V 6 bases short and J 6 bases short, with 20 bases between. The CDR3 sequence is 14 residues long. CDR1 and CDR2 (germline): SQVTM, ANQGSEA. CDR3 amino acids: CSVTPAGWRNGYTF. CDR3 in DNA: TGCAGCGTAACACCCGCAGGGTGGAGAAATGGCTACACCTTC.

The V call is TRBV12-3 or TRBV12-4, the J call TRBJ2-5; D remains ambiguous. This CDR3 region has 13 residues. Between the trimmed V and J ends, which lost 8 bases and 0 bases, there was a span of 10 bases. The CDR3 sequence is CASVSYNQETQYF. The CDR3 DNA follows: TGTGCCAGCGTCTCCTATAACCAAGAGACCCAGTACTTC.

This sequence joins TRBV29-1 and TRBJ2-1; 9 bases are a match to TRBD2. Germline CDR1 and CDR2: SQVTM and ANQGSEA. Trimming at V came to 8 bases and at J to 6 bases, leaving 14 bases not matched to a gene. The CDR3 spans 15 residues. CDR3 region: CSQRMWSGGSNEQFF. The CDR3 coding sequence is TGCAGCCAGAGGATGTGGAGCGGGGGGAGCAATGAGCAGTTCTTC.

This clonotype was recorded a few times. The genes are TRBV6-5 and TRBJ2-1; weak D call: TRBD2 (5 bases). CDR1 and CDR2 (germline): MNHEY, SVGAGI. The CDR3 totals 13 residues. V was shortened by 6 bases and J by 5 bases, with 11 bases between the two germline ends. The CDR3 sequence: CASSPRGDNEQFF. The CDR3 DNA reads as TGTGCCAGCAGCCCCCGGGGAGACAATGAGCAGTTCTTC.

The J gene is TRBJ2-3, the V gene TRBV28; 7 bases match TRBD2. The CDR3 totals 13 residues. Germline V gene lookup returns CDR1 MDHEN and CDR2 SYDVKM. Trimming cost V 4 bases and J 4 bases; bases outside gene matches: 2. The CDR3 nucleotides are TGTGCCAGCAGTTGGGAGGGGTCAGATACGCAGTATTTT. Protein sequence: CASSWEGSDTQYF.